This TCR beta chain was recorded in a study of T cell responses to AZD1222 COVID-19 vaccine. V lost 6 bases to trimming and J lost 7 bases; unmatched junction nucleotides: 15. Germline values: CDR1 PRHDT, CDR2 FYEKMQ (reference sequence). CDR3 length: 15 residues. Produced via immunoSEQ multiplex PCR; TCRdb's table is partial and in-frame only. The sample has roughly 260,000 clones, 90% to 95% seen once; the top ten hold about 0.5%. The TCR was taken from an adult in good health. The chain has TRBV13 and TRBJ2-7, with 7 bases aligning to TRBD1. The specimen was peripheral blood, collected on day 0 of AZD1222 vaccination. CDR3 amino acids: CASRGRGPKTMEQYF. In DNA, the CDR3 is TGTGCCAGCAGGGGTAGGGGGCCCAAAACAATGGAGCAGTACTTC. The complete variable domain, with remaining parts taken from reference TRBV13 and TRBJ2-7, reads AAGVIQSPRHLIKEKRETATLKCYPIPRHDTVYWYQQGPGQDPQFLISFYEKMQSDKGSIPDRFSAQQFSDYHSELNMSSLELGDSALYFCASRGRGPKTMEQYFGPGTRLTVT.